The subject of this entry is one TCR beta chain. This entry comes from a study of blood T cell repertoires in COVID-19. Sequencing was performed with immunoSEQ multiplex PCR; in TCRdb, only in-frame clones are kept and a portion is missing. The table records more than 250,000 clones, 70% to 90% of them present only once. The CDR3 length is 15 residues. V was trimmed by 0 bases and J by 3 bases, leaving 12 bases between them. Germline loops: CDR1 LNHNV, CDR2 YYDKDF (reference sequence). The origin of this receptor is a human donor in a cohort sampled during active COVID-19. The chain employs TRBV15 and TRBJ2-7; D is uncertain. The material sequenced was peripheral blood. The CDR3 region has the DNA TGTGCCACCAGCAGAGATCTTACCGCTAGCTACGAGCAGTACTTC. Protein: CATSRDLTASYEQYF.